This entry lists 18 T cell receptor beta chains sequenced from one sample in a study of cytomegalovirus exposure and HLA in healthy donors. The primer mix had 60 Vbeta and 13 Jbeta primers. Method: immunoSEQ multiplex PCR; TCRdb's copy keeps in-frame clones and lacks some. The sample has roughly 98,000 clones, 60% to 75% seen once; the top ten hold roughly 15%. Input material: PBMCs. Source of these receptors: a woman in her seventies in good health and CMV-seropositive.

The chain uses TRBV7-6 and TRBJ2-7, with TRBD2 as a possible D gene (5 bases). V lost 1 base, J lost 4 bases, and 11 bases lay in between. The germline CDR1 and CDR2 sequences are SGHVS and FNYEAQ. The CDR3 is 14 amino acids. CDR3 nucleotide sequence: TGTGCCAGCAGCTTAGGGTCGGACTGGTACGAGCAGTACTTC. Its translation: CASSLGSDWYEQYF.

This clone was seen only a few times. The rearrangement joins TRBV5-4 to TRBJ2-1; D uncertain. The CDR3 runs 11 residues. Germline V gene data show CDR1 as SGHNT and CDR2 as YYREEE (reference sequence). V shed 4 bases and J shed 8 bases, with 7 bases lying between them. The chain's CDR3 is CASSIVDEQFF. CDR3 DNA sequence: TGTGCCAGCAGCATAGTTGATGAGCAGTTCTTC. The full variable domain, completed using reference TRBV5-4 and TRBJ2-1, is ETGVTQSPTHLIKTRGQQVTLRCSSQSGHNTVSWYQQALGQGPQFIFQYYREEENGRGNFPPRFSGLQFPNYSSELNVNALELDDSALYLCASSIVDEQFFGPGTRLTVL.

The CDR3 spells CASSYGPGAHRELFF. The DNA of the CDR3 is TGTGCCAGCAGTTACGGCCCAGGGGCCCACCGGGAGCTGTTTTTT. The genes are TRBV6-5 and TRBJ2-2; D might be TRBD1 (6 bases). Germline V lookup: CDR1 MNHEY, CDR2 SVGAGI. The ends were cut back, 2 bases at V and 9 bases at J, with 16 bases in the middle. The CDR3 has 15 amino acids.

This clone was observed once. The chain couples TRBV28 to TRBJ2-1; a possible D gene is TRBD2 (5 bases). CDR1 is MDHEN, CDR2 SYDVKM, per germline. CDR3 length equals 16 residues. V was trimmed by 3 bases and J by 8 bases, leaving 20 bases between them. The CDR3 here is CASSFSGMVALHEQFF. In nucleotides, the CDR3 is TGTGCCAGCAGTTTTTCGGGGATGGTAGCGCTTCATGAGCAGTTCTTC.

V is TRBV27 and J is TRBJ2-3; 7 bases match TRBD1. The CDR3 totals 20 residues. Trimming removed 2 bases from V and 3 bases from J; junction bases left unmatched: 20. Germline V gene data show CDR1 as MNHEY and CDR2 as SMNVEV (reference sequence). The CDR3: CASSLHSTGLGVGWTDTQYF. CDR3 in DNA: TGTGCCAGCAGTTTACACTCGACAGGGTTGGGAGTCGGATGGACAGATACGCAGTATTTT.

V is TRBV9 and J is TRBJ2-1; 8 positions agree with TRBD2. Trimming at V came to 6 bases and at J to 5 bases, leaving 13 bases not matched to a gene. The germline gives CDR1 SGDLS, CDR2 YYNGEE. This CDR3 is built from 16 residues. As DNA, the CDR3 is TGTGCCAGCAACAAAAAACTAGCGGACCCCGACAATGAGCAGTTCTTC. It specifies CASNKKLADPDNEQFF.

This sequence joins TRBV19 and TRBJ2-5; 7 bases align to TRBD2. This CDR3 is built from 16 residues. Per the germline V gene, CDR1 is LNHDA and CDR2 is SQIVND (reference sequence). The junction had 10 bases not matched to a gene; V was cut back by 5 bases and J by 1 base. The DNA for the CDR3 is TGTGCCAGTAGTTTAACCAGCGGGGCCCTCCAAGAGACCCAGTACTTC. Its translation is CASSLTSGALQETQYF.

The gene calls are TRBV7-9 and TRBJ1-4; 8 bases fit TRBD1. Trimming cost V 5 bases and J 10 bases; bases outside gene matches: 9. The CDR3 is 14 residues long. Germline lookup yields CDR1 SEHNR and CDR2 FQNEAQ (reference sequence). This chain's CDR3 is CASSLQGVVGKLFF. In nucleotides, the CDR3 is TGTGCCAGCAGCCTACAGGGGGTCGTCGGAAAACTGTTTTTT.

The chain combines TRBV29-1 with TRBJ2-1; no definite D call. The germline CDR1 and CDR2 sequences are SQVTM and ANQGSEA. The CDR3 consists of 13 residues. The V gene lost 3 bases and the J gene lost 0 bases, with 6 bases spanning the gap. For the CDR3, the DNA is TGCAGCGTTGACTGGAGCTCCTACAATGAGCAGTTCTTC. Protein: CSVDWSSYNEQFF.

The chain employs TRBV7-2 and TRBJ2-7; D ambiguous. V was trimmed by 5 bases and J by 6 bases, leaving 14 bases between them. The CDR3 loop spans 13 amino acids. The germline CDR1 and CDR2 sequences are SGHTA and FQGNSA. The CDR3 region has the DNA TGTGCCAGCAGCAAACCGTTCCCGGGCGAGCAGTACTTC. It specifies CASSKPFPGEQYF.

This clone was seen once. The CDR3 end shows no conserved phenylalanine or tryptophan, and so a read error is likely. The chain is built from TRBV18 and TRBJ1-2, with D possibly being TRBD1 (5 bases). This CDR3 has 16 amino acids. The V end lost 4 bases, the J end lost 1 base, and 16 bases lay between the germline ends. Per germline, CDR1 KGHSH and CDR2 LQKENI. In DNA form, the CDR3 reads TGTGCCAGCTCACTTATACGGGCAGGGCTTAACTATGGCTACACCCTC. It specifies CASSLIRAGLNYGYTL.

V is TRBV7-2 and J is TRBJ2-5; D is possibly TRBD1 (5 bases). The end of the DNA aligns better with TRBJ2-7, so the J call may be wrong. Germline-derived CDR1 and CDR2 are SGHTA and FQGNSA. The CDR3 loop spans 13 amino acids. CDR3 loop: CASSTTVAYEQYF. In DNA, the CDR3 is TGTGCCAGCAGCACGACAGTGGCCTACGAGCAGTACTTC.

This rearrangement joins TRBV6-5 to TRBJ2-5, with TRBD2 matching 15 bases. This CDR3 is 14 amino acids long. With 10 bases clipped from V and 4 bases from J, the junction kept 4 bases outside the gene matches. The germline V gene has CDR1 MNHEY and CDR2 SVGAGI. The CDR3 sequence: CATRTSGRGETQYF. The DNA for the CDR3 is TGTGCCACCAGGACTAGCGGGAGGGGAGAGACCCAGTACTTC.

The CDR3 coding sequence is TGCGCCAGCAGTGAGTCGATAGGACTAGCGGGGGGGGTGAACACCGGGGAGCTGTTTTTT. Translated: CASSESIGLAGGVNTGELFF. This sequence joins TRBV10-1 and TRBJ2-2; 15 bases fit TRBD2. Germline-derived CDR1 and CDR2 are WNHNN and SYGVQD (reference sequence). The trim removed 0 bases at V and 1 base at J, leaving 6 bases unmatched. This CDR3 has 20 amino acids.

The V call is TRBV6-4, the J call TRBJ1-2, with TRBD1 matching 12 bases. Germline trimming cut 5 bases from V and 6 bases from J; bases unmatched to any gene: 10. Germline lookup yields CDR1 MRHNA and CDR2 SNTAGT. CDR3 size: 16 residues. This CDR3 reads CASSPTLGTGGNGYTF. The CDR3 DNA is TGTGCCAGCAGTCCTACCTTGGGGACAGGGGGCAATGGCTACACCTTC.

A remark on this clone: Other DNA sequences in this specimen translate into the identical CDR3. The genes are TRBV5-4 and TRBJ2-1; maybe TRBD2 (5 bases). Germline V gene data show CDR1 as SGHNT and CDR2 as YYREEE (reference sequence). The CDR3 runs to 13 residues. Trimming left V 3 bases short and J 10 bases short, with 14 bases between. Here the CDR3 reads CASSSLRGGEQFF. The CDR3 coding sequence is TGTGCCAGCAGCTCACTTCGGGGTGGAGAGCAGTTCTTC. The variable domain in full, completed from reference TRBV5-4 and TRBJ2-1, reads ETGVTQSPTHLIKTRGQQVTLRCSSQSGHNTVSWYQQALGQGPQFIFQYYREEENGRGNFPPRFSGLQFPNYSSELNVNALELDDSALYLCASSSLRGGEQFFGPGTRLTVL.

CDR3 nucleotide sequence: TGTGCCAGCAGCCGGGACAGCTACGAGCAGTACTTC. Its protein is CASSRDSYEQYF. V is TRBV28 and J is TRBJ2-7; 7 bases are shared with TRBD1. Germline CDR1 MDHEN, CDR2 SYDVKM. V lost 6 bases, J lost 3 bases, and 2 bases stayed unmatched. The CDR3 consists of 12 residues.

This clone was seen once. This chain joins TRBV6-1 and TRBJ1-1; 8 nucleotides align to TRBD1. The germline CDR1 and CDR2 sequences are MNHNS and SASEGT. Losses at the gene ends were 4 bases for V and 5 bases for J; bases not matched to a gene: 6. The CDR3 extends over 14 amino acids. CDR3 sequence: CASSGGQGRTEAFF. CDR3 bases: TGTGCCAGCAGTGGTGGACAGGGAAGAACTGAAGCTTTCTTT.